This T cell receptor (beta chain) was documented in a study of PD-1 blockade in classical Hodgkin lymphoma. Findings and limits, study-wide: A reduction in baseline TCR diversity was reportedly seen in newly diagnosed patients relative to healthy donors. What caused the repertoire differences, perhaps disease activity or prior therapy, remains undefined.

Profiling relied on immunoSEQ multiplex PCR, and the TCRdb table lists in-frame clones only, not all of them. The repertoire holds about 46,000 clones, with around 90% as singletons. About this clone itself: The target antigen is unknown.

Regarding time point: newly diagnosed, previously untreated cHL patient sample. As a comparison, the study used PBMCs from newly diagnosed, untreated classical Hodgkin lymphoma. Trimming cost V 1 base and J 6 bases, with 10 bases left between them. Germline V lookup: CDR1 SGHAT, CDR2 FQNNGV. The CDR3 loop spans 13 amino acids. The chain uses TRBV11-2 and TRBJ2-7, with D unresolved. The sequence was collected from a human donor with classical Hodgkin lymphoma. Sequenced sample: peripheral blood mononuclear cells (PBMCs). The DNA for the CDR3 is TGTGCCAGCAGCTTAGCCTCTTCGGGCGAGCAGTACGTC. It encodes CASSLASSGEQYV.